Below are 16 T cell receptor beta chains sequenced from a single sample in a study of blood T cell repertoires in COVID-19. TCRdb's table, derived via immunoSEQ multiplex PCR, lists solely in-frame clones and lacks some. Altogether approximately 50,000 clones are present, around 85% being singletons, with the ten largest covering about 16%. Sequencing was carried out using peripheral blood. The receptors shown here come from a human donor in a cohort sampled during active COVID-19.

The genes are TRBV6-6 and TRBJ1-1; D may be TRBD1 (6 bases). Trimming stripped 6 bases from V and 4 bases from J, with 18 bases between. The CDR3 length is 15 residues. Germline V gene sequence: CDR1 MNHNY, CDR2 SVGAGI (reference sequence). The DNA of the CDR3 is TGTGCCAGCAGACCCGGTCAAGGGGGATTCACTGAAGCTTTCTTT. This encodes CASRPGQGGFTEAFF.

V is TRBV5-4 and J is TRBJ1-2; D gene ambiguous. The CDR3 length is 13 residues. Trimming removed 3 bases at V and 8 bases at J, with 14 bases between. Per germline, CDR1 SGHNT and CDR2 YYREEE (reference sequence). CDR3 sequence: CASSSPSAGGYTF. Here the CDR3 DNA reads TGTGCCAGCAGCTCCCCGTCAGCGGGGGGCTACACCTTC.

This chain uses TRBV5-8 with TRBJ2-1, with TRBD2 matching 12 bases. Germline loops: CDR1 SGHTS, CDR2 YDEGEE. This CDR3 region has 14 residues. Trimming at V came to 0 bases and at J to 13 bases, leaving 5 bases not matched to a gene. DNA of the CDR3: TGTGCCAGCAGCTTGGGGACTAGCGGGATGGGACAGTTCTTC. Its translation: CASSLGTSGMGQFF.

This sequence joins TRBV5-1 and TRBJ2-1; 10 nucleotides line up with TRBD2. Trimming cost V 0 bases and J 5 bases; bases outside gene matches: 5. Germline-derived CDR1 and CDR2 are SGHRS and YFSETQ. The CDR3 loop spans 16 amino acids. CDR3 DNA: TGCGCCAGCAGCTTGGGGGGGACTAGCGCTAACAATGAGCAGTTCTTC. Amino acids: CASSLGGTSANNEQFF.

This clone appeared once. The CDR3 sequence: CAGGAGNYEQYF. The CDR3 DNA sequence: TGTGCCGGCGGGGCAGGCAATTACGAGCAGTACTTC. The chain carries TRBV30 and TRBJ2-7, with D tentatively TRBD2 (6 bases). This CDR3 spans 12 amino acids. Per the germline V gene, CDR1 is GTSNPN and CDR2 is SVGIG (reference sequence). The germline V and J ends were trimmed by 8 bases and 4 bases, with 15 bases remaining between them.

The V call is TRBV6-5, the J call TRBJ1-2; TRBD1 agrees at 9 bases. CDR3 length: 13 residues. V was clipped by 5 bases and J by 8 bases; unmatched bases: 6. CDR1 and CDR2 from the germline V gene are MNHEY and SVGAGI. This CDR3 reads CASSRDREGGYTF. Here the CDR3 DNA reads TGTGCCAGCAGTCGGGACAGGGAGGGCGGCTACACCTTC.

The CDR3 here is CASSLQNTEAFF. In DNA form, the CDR3 reads TGTGCCAGCAGCTTACAGAACACTGAAGCTTTCTTT. The gene calls are TRBV7-9 and TRBJ1-1, with D unclear. Trimming stripped 2 bases from V and 1 base from J, with 2 bases between. CDR1 and CDR2 from the germline V gene are SEHNR and FQNEAQ (reference sequence). This CDR3 region has 12 residues. Using reference TRBV7-9 and TRBJ1-1 for the parts outside the CDR3, the full variable domain is DTGVSQNPRHKITKRGQNVTFRCDPISEHNRLYWYRQTLGQGPEFLTYFQNEAQLEKSRLLSDRFSAERPKGSFSTLEIQRTEQGDSAMYLCASSLQNTEAFFGQGTRLTVV.

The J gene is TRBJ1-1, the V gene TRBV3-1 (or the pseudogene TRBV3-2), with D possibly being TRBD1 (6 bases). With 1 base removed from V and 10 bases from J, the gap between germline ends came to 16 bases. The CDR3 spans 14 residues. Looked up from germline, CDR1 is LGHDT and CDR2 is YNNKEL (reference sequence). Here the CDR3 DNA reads TGTGCCAGCAGCCAAGTAGCAGGGAAAGGGGGAGCTTTCTTT. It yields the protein CASSQVAGKGGAFF.

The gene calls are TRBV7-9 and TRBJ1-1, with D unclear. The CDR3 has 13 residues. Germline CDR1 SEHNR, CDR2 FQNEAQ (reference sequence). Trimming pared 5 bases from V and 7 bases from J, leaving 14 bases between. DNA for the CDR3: TGTGCCAGCAGCCCCAGTTATGTTGGTGAAGCTTTCTTT. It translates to CASSPSYVGEAFF. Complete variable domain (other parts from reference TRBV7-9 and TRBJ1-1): DTGVSQNPRHKITKRGQNVTFRCDPISEHNRLYWYRQTLGQGPEFLTYFQNEAQLEKSRLLSDRFSAERPKGSFSTLEIQRTEQGDSAMYLCASSPSYVGEAFFGQGTRLTVV.

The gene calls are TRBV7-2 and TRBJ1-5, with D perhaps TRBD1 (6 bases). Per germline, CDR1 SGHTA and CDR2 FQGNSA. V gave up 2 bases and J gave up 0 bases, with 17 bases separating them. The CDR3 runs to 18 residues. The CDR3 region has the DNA TGTGCCAGCAGCTTAAGCGGGGGGCTGACTTATAGCAATCAGCCCCAGCATTTT. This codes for CASSLSGGLTYSNQPQHF.

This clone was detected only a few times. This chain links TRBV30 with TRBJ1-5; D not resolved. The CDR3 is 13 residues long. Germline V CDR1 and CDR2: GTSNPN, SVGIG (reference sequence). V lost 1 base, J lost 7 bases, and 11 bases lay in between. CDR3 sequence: CAWSASGGQPQHF. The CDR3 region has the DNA TGTGCCTGGAGTGCTTCCGGAGGACAGCCCCAGCATTTT.

The CDR3 DNA is TGTGCCAGCTCCTCGGTCGGCGGGGAGACCCAGTACTTC. It yields the protein CASSSVGGETQYF. The rearrangement links TRBV12-3 or TRBV12-4 to TRBJ2-5; possible D gene TRBD2, 5 bases. Trimming cost V 8 bases and J 5 bases, with 15 bases left between them. This CDR3 has 13 residues.

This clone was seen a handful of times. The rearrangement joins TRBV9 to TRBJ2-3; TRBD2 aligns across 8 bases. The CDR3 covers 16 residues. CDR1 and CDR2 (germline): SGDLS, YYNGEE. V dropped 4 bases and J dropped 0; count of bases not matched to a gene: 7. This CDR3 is CASSPRLATSTDTQYF. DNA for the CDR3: TGTGCCAGCAGCCCGAGACTAGCGACTAGCACAGATACGCAGTATTTT.

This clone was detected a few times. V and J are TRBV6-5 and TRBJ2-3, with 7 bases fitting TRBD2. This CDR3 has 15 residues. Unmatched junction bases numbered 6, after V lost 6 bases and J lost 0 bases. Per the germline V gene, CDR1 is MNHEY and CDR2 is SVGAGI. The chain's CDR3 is CASSLAAGSTDTQYF. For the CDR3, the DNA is TGTGCCAGCAGCCTTGCAGCGGGGAGCACAGATACGCAGTATTTT.

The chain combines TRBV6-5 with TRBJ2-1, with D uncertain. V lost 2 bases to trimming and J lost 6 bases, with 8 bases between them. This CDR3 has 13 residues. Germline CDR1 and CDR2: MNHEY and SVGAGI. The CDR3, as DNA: TGTGCCAGCAGTTACACAGTTGCCAATGAGCAGTTCTTC. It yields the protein CASSYTVANEQFF.

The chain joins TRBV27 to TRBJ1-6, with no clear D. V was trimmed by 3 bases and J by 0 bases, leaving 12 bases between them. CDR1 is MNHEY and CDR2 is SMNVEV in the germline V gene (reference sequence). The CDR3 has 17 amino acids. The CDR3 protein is CASSFPPGSSYNSPLHF. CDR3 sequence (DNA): TGTGCCAGCAGTTTCCCCCCCGGGAGCTCCTATAATTCACCCCTCCACTTT.